This T cell receptor (beta chain) appears in the sequencing data of a study of response to subunit inactivated influenza vaccine. The study, taken as a whole, reports: Authors suggested that a seasonal influenza vaccination recruits few new T cells each time.

In the case of this clonotype: The antigen is undetermined.

TCRdb analysed the RT-PCR reads with MiXCR anew, one entry per CDR3 protein. The sample carries hundreds of thousands of distinct CDR3 sequences, approximately 12% recorded once. The origin of this receptor is a man aged 50-60 years who received an inactivated influenza vaccine. The sequencing used PBMCs from blood, collected on the day of vaccination.

The CDR3 DNA sequence: TGCAGTGCTAGGAGCTTAGCCAAAAACATTCAGTACTTC. Amino acids: CSARSLAKNIQYF. V and J are TRBV20-1 and TRBJ2-4; D is uncertain. The ends were cut back, 3 bases at V and 0 bases at J, with 6 bases in the middle. This CDR3 contains 13 residues. Per germline, CDR1 DFQATT and CDR2 SNEGSKA (reference sequence).